The following is a TCR beta chain sequence with its context. Its antigen is not identified. The data were taken from a study of identifying expanded T cells in peripheral blood. Overall study findings and caveats: Clone count variance between approximately two-week samples rose with total template count.

Collection occurred without any documented infections or immune events in donors. The table came from immunoSEQ multiplex PCR; TCRdb's copy has only in-frame clones and leaves some out. In the table there are approximately 130,000 clones, about four fifths of which are singletons. The V gene's germline CDR1 is SGHNT and CDR2 YENEEA. After removal of 5 bases from V and 4 bases from J, the junction contained 10 bases not matched to a gene. The CDR3 loop spans 15 amino acids. The sample consisted of blood. This receptor was taken from a person aged 18 to 69 in good health. The J gene is TRBJ1-1, the V gene TRBV11-3; 7 bases fit TRBD1. The DNA for the CDR3 is TGTGCCAGCAGCCCCCACAGGGGTCGCGGCACTGAAGCTTTCTTT. Protein: CASSPHRGRGTEAFF.